This T cell receptor (beta chain) appears in the sequencing data of a study of cytomegalovirus exposure and HLA in healthy donors. Study as a whole: It was reported in a later analysis that the same platform had been used for the 90 to 150 validation repertoires as for the roughly 710 first-cohort repertoires. Study-wide results and caveats: Reports indicated that the classifier achieved high specificity and sensitivity in diagnosing cytomegalovirus status. Listed as cytomegalovirus-associated were roughly 180 TCR beta chains.

Produced via immunoSEQ multiplex PCR; TCRdb's table is partial and in-frame only. The sample yields about 120,000 clones, around 89% seen once. V lost 3 bases to trimming and J lost 0 bases, with 12 bases between them. The CDR3 is made up of 16 amino acids. Germline CDR1 is WNHNN and CDR2 is SYGVQD (reference sequence). As to this clone: Its specificity is unknown.

Separate from the roughly 730-subject first cohort, the roughly 120-subject validation cohort was the one that the donors belonged to. The source material was PBMCs. This sequence originates from a woman in her late teens or twenties in good health and CMV-seropositive. The chain employs TRBV10-1 and TRBJ2-1; the D gene is possibly TRBD2 (5 bases). CDR3 coding DNA: TGCGCCAGCAGTGAATTCGGGGAAAGCTCCTACAATGAGCAGTTCTTC. Residues: CASSEFGESSYNEQFF.